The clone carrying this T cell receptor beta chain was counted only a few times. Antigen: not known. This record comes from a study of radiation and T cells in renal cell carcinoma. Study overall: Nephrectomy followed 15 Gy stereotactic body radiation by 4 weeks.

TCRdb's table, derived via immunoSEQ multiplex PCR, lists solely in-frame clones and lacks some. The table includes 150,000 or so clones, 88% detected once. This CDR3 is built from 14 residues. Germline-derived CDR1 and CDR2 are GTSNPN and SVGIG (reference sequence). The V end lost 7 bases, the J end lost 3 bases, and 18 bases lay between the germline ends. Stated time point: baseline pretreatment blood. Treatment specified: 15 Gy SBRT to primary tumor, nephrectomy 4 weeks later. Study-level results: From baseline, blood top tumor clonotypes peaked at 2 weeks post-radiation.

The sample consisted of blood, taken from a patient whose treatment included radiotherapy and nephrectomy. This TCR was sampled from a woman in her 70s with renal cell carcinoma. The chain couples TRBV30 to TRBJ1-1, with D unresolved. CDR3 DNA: TGTGCCTCGAGAGAGACCCTAAGGGACACTGAAGCTTTCTTT. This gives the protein CASRETLRDTEAFF.